A single T cell receptor (beta chain) is shown here with its context. Its antigen is currently not known. Per-base quality was not reported, and no clone a single base away is much larger than it. Taken from the germline V gene (reference sequence), the CDR1 and CDR2 loops are LNHNV and YYDKDF. Counted from cysteine to phenylalanine, this CDR3 has 15 amino acids. The read is trimmed to its CDR3 DNA, 45 bases read in frame from base 1. After removal of 2 bases from V and 9 bases from J, the junction retains 7 bases not matched to a gene. This record belongs to a study of blood T cell repertoires in COVID-19 (dated by TCRdb to about 2020). Study-wide context: Samples covering the acute and convalescent phases of COVID-19 were provided by collaborators in the United States, Italy and Spain. The prospective study material was composed of cDNA or gDNA derived from T cells, B-cell-depleted T cells, or PBMCs. Deeply sampled blood TCRbeta repertoires from subjects exposed to, actively infected with, or recovered from COVID-19 were included in the dataset. The repertoires were made available in a free public database intended to serve as a resource for research on the immune response to SARS-CoV-2. Samples were obtained from the ongoing ImmuneRACE study (first 160 participants) and from over a thousand subjects provided by 6 global collaborators. The sample metadata nearly always contained a de-identified subject ID, COVID-19 status, age in years and sex. Where available, HLA class I and class II types were taken from metadata supplied by the sample provider and were not determined by assay-based typing. The full study reports these points: The amount of clinical and demographic metadata varied by source and participant and was provided uncurated.

At one collaborating source in Seattle, patients were enrolled during active infection and were followed longitudinally through the course of disease. Each collaborating institution followed its own protocols to collect whole blood in K2EDTA tubes. Collaborator samples were shipped for TCRbeta analysis as frozen whole blood, isolated PBMCs, or DNA extracted from either sample type. TCRbeta CDR3 regions were amplified from genomic DNA by means of the immunoSEQ Assay, a bias-controlled multiplex PCR. The study's processing was this. The number of nucleated cells in each sample was estimated from the amplification of reference gene primers within the assay. Sequence reads were collapsed and filtered to measure the absolute abundance of every unique TCRbeta CDR3 rearrangement. For each sample, productive Simpson clonality was calculated by taking the square root of Simpson's diversity index across productive rearrangements. The table comes from immuneACCESS by way of TCRdb, which keeps in-frame sequences with V and J called. Part of the clones is missing from these tables; in studies checked, under half for an unresolved V gene and the rest for unknown reasons. The D gene and trimming were derived from the DNA, and the V and J assignments and clone size from that table. The sample includes 200,000 to 300,000 clones, with around 88% observed a single time. The ten biggest clones cover approximately 5% of the sample.

The sample taken for sequencing was peripheral blood. The clonotype originates from an elderly woman with COVID-19, enrolled during active disease. The chain was built from TRBV15 and TRBJ1-6; 7 middle bases align to TRBD1. The bases read TGTGCCACCAGCAGACCGACAGGGTTGGGTTCACCCCTCCACTTT. The resulting protein is CATSRPTGLGSPLHF.